Listed below are T cell receptor beta chains from one sample, sequenced in a study of control samples from healthy donors and cancer patients. Measured with immunoSEQ multiplex PCR; TCRdb has only the in-frame clones, and not every one. Among around 76,000 clones listed, 89% were seen once. Specimen: PBMCs. Every receptor here comes from a woman in her forties or fifties with colorectal cancer. CDR3s include the opening cysteine and the closing phenylalanine or tryptophan. Fields, in order: V gene, D gene, CDR3 protein. D genes are given only for firm matches.

TRBV7-2	.	CASSSQGGRADTQYF
TRBV4-1	TRBD1	CASSQDTGEGGNTIYF
TRBV7-2	.	CASSPGLNEAFF
TRBV6-1	.	CASSEGPKQNSPLHF
TRBV7-2	TRBD1	CASSLGTGENSPLHF
TRBV6-2/TRBV6-3	.	CASSYWRGTENTIYF
TRBV24-1	TRBD2	CATSSAGVGTGELFF
TRBV5-6	TRBD2	CASGQLAGVRTGELFF
TRBV4-1	TRBD1	CASSQDPQGLPQHF
TRBV18	TRBD1	CASSPRTGNDNEQFF
TRBV25-1	.	CASSGTGAGDTQYF
TRBV11-1	.	CASSLVRGRGNTEAFF
TRBV5-1	.	CASSWAQLGNTGELFF
TRBV5-1	.	CASSFRSLGETQYF
TRBV19	.	CASSIKGSSGANVLTF
TRBV5-6	.	CASSSGGSSYNSPLHF
TRBV5-1	.	CASSLGGPEAFF
TRBV2	.	CASSDGDLGYTF
TRBV10-3	.	CAIGTPNYGYTF
TRBV10-3	.	CAISELAGDQPQHF